The clone carrying this TCR delta chain was observed at least ten times. The likely explanation is a read error, given a far larger clone one base away. Other DNA sequences within the sample encode an identical CDR3. This specimen comes from a study of γδ T cells in repeated Plasmodium falciparum infection. Sequencing covered both gamma and delta TCR chains per sample. TCRdb made new clone calls on the multiplex PCR reads using CATT. The data show more than 70,000 delta-chain clones, over 0.75% seen once. Specimen: gamma-delta T cells from blood. The sequence came from a pool of human donors (malaria-infected and uninfected, not separated).

The CDR3 DNA reads TGTGCTCTTGGGGCGTACCTCCCGTCCTACGACCTCTGGGGGAACACCGATAAGCTCATCTTT. Protein: CALGAYLPSYDLWGNTDKLIF. The genes are TRDV1 and TRDJ1, with 8 bases aligning to TRDD3. The germline CDR1 and CDR2 sequences are TSWWSYY and QGS. The CDR3 is 21 amino acids.